What follows are 31 T cell receptor beta chains derived from one specimen sequenced in a study of cytomegalovirus exposure and HLA in healthy donors (dated by TCRdb to between 2016 and 2019). The receptor library was made with the immunoSEQ multiplex PCR assay. For the multiplex PCR, a mixture combining 60 forward primers for TCR Vbeta segments and 13 reverse primers for TCR Jbeta segments was used. The table comes from immuneACCESS by way of TCRdb, which keeps in-frame sequences with V and J called. Part of the clones is missing from these tables; in studies checked, under half for an unresolved V gene and the rest for unknown reasons. The sample table lists around 130,000 clones, 80% of them with a count of one. 5.3% of the sample goes to the ten largest clones. Sequencing input: PBMCs. The source is a man aged 25-45 years in good health and CMV-seronegative.

The CDR3 nucleotides are TGTGCCAGCAGCTTAATAGGGAGAGAGACCCAGTACTTC. The encoded protein is CASSLIGRETQYF. The genes are TRBV7-2 and TRBJ2-5, with D perhaps TRBD2 (5 bases). Germline loops: CDR1 SGHTA, CDR2 FQGNSA. Trimming cost V 2 bases and J 4 bases, with 8 bases left between them. The CDR3 totals 13 residues.

The chain carries TRBV7-6 and TRBJ1-5; no clear D. The CDR3 has 16 amino acids. The germline CDR1 and CDR2 sequences are SGHVS and FNYEAQ. The ends were cut back, 0 bases at V and 5 bases at J, with 14 bases in the middle. This chain's CDR3 is CASSLAFLSEDQPQHF. CDR3 coding DNA: TGTGCCAGCAGCTTAGCCTTTTTGTCCGAGGATCAGCCCCAGCATTTT.

This chain uses TRBV5-1 with TRBJ2-3; D is perhaps TRBD1 (5 bases). The length of the CDR3 is 14 residues. Germline V gene sequence: CDR1 SGHRS, CDR2 YFSETQ. V gave up 0 bases and J gave up 0 bases, with 5 bases separating them. The CDR3 nucleotides are TGCGCCAGCAGCTTGGACAGGAGCACAGATACGCAGTATTTT. Its protein product is CASSLDRSTDTQYF.

This rearrangement joins TRBV14 to TRBJ2-1; D not resolved. The length of the CDR3 is 14 residues. Germline CDR1 is SGHDN and CDR2 is FVKESK. With 4 bases removed from V and 0 bases from J, the gap between germline ends came to 7 bases. CDR3 sequence: CASSPSSSYNEQFF. CDR3 sequence (DNA): TGTGCCAGCAGCCCCTCTAGCTCCTACAATGAGCAGTTCTTC.

A few counts support this clone. The chain is built from TRBV11-2 and TRBJ2-3, with D possibly TRBD2 on 6 matching bases. This CDR3 region has 18 residues. V lost 5 bases and J lost 0, with 21 bases in between. Germline CDR1 is SGHAT and CDR2 is FQNNGV. The CDR3 nucleotides read TGTGCCAGCAGCGGCCACGGGACGGGAGCCTCTAGCACAGATACGCAGTATTTT. It is translated as CASSGHGTGASSTDTQYF.

V is TRBV29-1 and J is TRBJ2-3, with TRBD2 matching 13 bases. V gave up 6 bases and J gave up 5 bases; unmatched junction bases: 11. The V gene's germline CDR1 is SQVTM and CDR2 ANQGSEA. CDR3 length equals 16 residues. CDR3 loop: CSVATSGRAGRDTQYF. DNA for the CDR3: TGCAGCGTCGCTACTAGCGGGAGGGCCGGAAGAGATACGCAGTATTTT.

CDR3 loop: CASSIDPRGRQPQHF. CDR3 DNA sequence: TGTGCCAGTAGTATAGACCCTAGGGGAAGACAGCCCCAGCATTTT. The chain joins TRBV19 to TRBJ1-5; possible D gene TRBD1, 5 bases. Germline V gene data show CDR1 as LNHDA and CDR2 as SQIVND (reference sequence). The CDR3 has 15 residues. With 0 bases removed from V and 7 bases from J, the gap between germline ends came to 13 bases.

The chain uses TRBV6-1 and TRBJ2-7; possibly TRBD1 for D (5 bases). CDR1 MNHNS and CDR2 SASEGT come from the germline V gene. V dropped 6 bases and J dropped 3 bases, with 15 bases sitting between them. The CDR3 covers 14 residues. The CDR3 loop reads CASSQSTRGYEQYF. The CDR3 nucleotides are TGTGCCAGCAGCCAATCTACAAGGGGCTACGAGCAGTACTTC.

The V and J genes are TRBV2 and TRBJ1-1; tentative D call: TRBD1 (5 bases). V gave up 3 bases and J gave up 5 bases, with 13 bases separating them. CDR1 is SNHLY and CDR2 is FYNNEI in the germline V gene. The CDR3 sequence is 14 residues long. The CDR3 loop reads CASSEIARVTEAFF. CDR3 nucleotide sequence: TGTGCCAGCAGTGAGATAGCCAGGGTTACTGAAGCTTTCTTT.

The chain has TRBV5-4 and TRBJ1-2, with 11 nucleotides matching TRBD1. Trimming took 0 bases from V and 7 from J; bases not matched to a gene: 5. This CDR3 has 15 residues. Germline V gene lookup returns CDR1 SGHNT and CDR2 YYREEE (reference sequence). CDR3 protein: CASSLGGTGGFGYTF. The CDR3 DNA reads as TGTGCCAGCAGCTTGGGGGGGACAGGGGGATTTGGCTACACCTTC.

J is TRBJ1-3 and V is TRBV18; 7 positions match TRBD1. From germline, CDR1 is KGHSH and CDR2 LQKENI. The CDR3 is made up of 17 amino acids. V trimming: 0 bases; J trimming: 0 bases; junction bases outside the gene matches: 5. CDR3 nucleotides: TGTGCCAGCTCACCACCGGGACAGCGAATCTCTGGAAACACCATATATTTT. It specifies CASSPPGQRISGNTIYF.

Comment on this clone: This is likely a read error, given that the CDR3 carries no conserved phenylalanine or tryptophan at its end. The J gene is TRBJ2-7, the V gene TRBV5-6; a weak D match, TRBD1 (6 bases). This CDR3 has 13 amino acids. The V gene's germline CDR1 is SGHDT and CDR2 YYEEEE. V gave up 4 bases and J gave up 3 bases, with 11 bases separating them. The DNA for the CDR3 is TGTGCCAGCAGCCTAGGACAGCTCTACGAGCAGTACCTC. It is translated as CASSLGQLYEQYL.

The chain employs TRBV4-3 and TRBJ2-2; a possible D gene is TRBD1 (6 bases). Per the germline V gene, CDR1 is LGHNA and CDR2 is YSLEER. With 2 bases removed from V and 7 bases from J, the gap between germline ends came to 14 bases. The CDR3 is made up of 15 amino acids. The CDR3 coding sequence is TGCGCCAGCAGCCAAAGTACAGGGAGAAGCGGGGAGCTGTTTTTT. It translates to CASSQSTGRSGELFF.

The chain recombines TRBV20-1 with TRBJ1-3; no reliable D call. CDR1 is DFQATT and CDR2 is SNEGSKA in the germline V gene (reference sequence). This CDR3 region has 11 residues. Deletions cut 3 bases from V and 3 bases from J, with 3 bases between. The CDR3 here is CSASRGNTIYF. Written as DNA, the CDR3 is TGCAGTGCTAGTCGTGGAAACACCATATATTTT.

The J gene is TRBJ2-3, the V gene TRBV6-5; D gene unclear. The CDR3 has 12 residues. Germline V lookup: CDR1 MNHEY, CDR2 SVGAGI. The germline V and J ends were trimmed by 5 bases and 6 bases, with 9 bases remaining between them. The CDR3 DNA reads TGTGCCAGCAGTCATAACGAGGATACGCAGTATTTT. The encoded protein is CASSHNEDTQYF.

V usage is TRBV5-6 and J usage is TRBJ1-2; 9 positions agree with TRBD1. Trimming at V came to 0 bases and at J to 4 bases, leaving 7 bases not matched to a gene. Germline CDR1 and CDR2: SGHDT and YYEEEE. The CDR3 totals 16 residues. Here the CDR3 DNA reads TGTGCCAGCAGCTTGGCCCCGACAGGGGGTGGCTATGGCTACACCTTC. It encodes CASSLAPTGGGYGYTF.

This chain connects TRBV19 to TRBJ1-1; 9 bases map to TRBD1. In germline, CDR1 is LNHDA, CDR2 SQIVND (reference sequence). The CDR3 covers 13 residues. The V segment lost 9 bases and the J segment 4 bases; nucleotides outside the gene matches: 6. CDR3: CASSLDRGTEAFF. CDR3 DNA: TGTGCCAGCTCCTTGGACAGGGGCACTGAAGCTTTCTTT.

The J gene is TRBJ2-7, the V gene TRBV7-9, with 9 bases matching TRBD1. The V and J ends lost 7 bases and 5 bases, in that order; junction bases with no gene match: 9. From germline, CDR1 is SEHNR and CDR2 FQNEAQ (reference sequence). CDR3 length: 14 amino acids. The chain's CDR3 is CASMPPGQGHEQYF. The CDR3 DNA reads as TGTGCCAGCATGCCCCCGGGACAGGGCCACGAGCAGTACTTC.

The chain is built from TRBV10-3 and TRBJ2-2; D might be TRBD1 (5 bases). With 6 bases removed from V and 3 bases from J, the gap between germline ends came to 11 bases. Per germline, CDR1 ENHRY and CDR2 SYGVKD. The CDR3 covers 14 residues. CDR3 residues: CAIRDSGDTGELFF. CDR3 sequence (DNA): TGTGCCATCAGAGACAGTGGGGACACCGGGGAGCTGTTTTTT.

This clone was observed a few times. This chain links TRBV11-3 with TRBJ2-7; 10 nucleotides align to TRBD1. V shed 11 bases, J shed 3 bases, and the junction held 10 bases outside the gene matches. The CDR3 consists of 14 residues. Germline values: CDR1 SGHNT, CDR2 YENEEA. The CDR3 DNA is TGTGCCCCCAGGGGGGACAGGGGCTTCTACGAGCAGTACTTC. The encoded protein is CAPRGDRGFYEQYF.

This clone has a handful of counts. The CDR3 sequence: CASSLGGQGQETQYF. The CDR3 region has the DNA TGTGCCAGCAGCTTAGGCGGACAGGGTCAGGAGACCCAGTACTTC. The rearrangement links TRBV13 to TRBJ2-5; 8 nucleotides align to TRBD1. The V gene's germline CDR1 is PRHDT and CDR2 FYEKMQ (reference sequence). CDR3 length: 15 amino acids. V lost 0 bases and J lost 5; bases outside the gene matches: 5.

This clone has only one observation. The rearrangement links TRBV20-1 to TRBJ1-2; TRBD1 might be the D (5 bases). CDR1 and CDR2 from the germline V gene are DFQATT and SNEGSKA (reference sequence). CDR3 length equals 11 residues. The CDR3, as DNA: TGCAGCACGGGAGGGGACTATGGCTACACCTTC. It codes for CSTGGDYGYTF.

This clone was recorded a few times. V gene TRBV28 combines with J gene TRBJ1-4, with a weak D call TRBD1 (5 bases). This CDR3 contains 13 residues. V gave up 4 bases and J gave up 8 bases, with 11 bases separating them. Germline CDR1 MDHEN, CDR2 SYDVKM. The CDR3 sequence: CASSSGGAEKLFF. The CDR3 DNA follows: TGTGCCAGCAGTTCAGGAGGGGCCGAAAAACTGTTTTTT.

This clone appeared once. The chain is built from TRBV9 and TRBJ2-2; D gene uncertain. The CDR3 is made up of 12 amino acids. Per germline, CDR1 SGDLS and CDR2 YYNGEE. V shed 2 bases and J shed 7 bases, with 6 bases lying between them. The CDR3 nucleotides read TGTGCCAGCAGCGTGTCTTTCGGGGAGCTGTTTTTT. Protein product: CASSVSFGELFF.

The chain uses TRBV5-1 and TRBJ2-2, with unresolved D. V was shortened by 0 bases and J by 6 bases, with 6 bases between the two germline ends. Germline V CDR1 and CDR2: SGHRS, YFSETQ. The CDR3 covers 13 residues. CDR3 coding DNA: TGCGCCAGCAGCTTGGGCGTAGCCGGGGAGCTGTTTTTT. It is translated as CASSLGVAGELFF.

The CDR3 here is CASSRQGNSPLHF. DNA for the CDR3: TGTGCCAGCAGTAGACAGGGTAATTCACCCCTCCACTTT. The rearrangement links TRBV2 to TRBJ1-6; 7 positions agree with TRBD1. V shed 5 bases and J 6 bases; nucleotides not matched to a gene: 1. CDR3 length equals 13 residues. Germline V gene lookup returns CDR1 SNHLY and CDR2 FYNNEI.

This clone has a single count. The rearrangement links TRBV2 to TRBJ1-1, with 8 bases that match TRBD1. The CDR3 spans 13 residues. Looked up from germline, CDR1 is SNHLY and CDR2 is FYNNEI. Trimming took 5 bases from V and 5 from J; bases not matched to a gene: 4. The CDR3 DNA sequence: TGTGCCAGCAGTCCCGGGACAGGAACTGAAGCTTTCTTT. Translating it yields CASSPGTGTEAFF.

The chain couples TRBV7-2 to TRBJ2-1; D possibly corresponds to TRBD2 (5 bases). V shed 5 bases and J shed 5 bases, with 19 bases lying between them. The germline V gene has CDR1 SGHTA and CDR2 FQGNSA. This CDR3 has 16 amino acids. Here the CDR3 DNA reads TGTGCCAGCAGCGAAACCCGGTCGAGGGTTCACAATGAGCAGTTCTTC. It yields the protein CASSETRSRVHNEQFF. The full variable domain, its missing parts supplied by reference TRBV7-2 and TRBJ2-1, is GAGVSQSPSNKVTEKGKDVELRCDPISGHTALYWYRQSLGQGLEFLIYFQGNSAPDKSGLPSDRFSAERTGGSVSTLTIQRTQQEDSAVYLCASSETRSRVHNEQFFGPGTRLTVL.

The gene calls are TRBV5-1 and TRBJ2-2; 9 bases match TRBD2. CDR1 is SGHRS and CDR2 is YFSETQ in the germline V gene. Trimming took 2 bases from V and 2 from J; bases not matched to a gene: 1. This CDR3 is built from 15 residues. This CDR3 reads CASSFGTSNTGELFF. CDR3 nucleotides: TGCGCCAGCAGCTTCGGGACTAGCAACACCGGGGAGCTGTTTTTT.

This clone was counted at least ten times. The chain combines TRBV5-6 with TRBJ2-7; no firm D call. Per the germline V gene, CDR1 is SGHDT and CDR2 is YYEEEE. The CDR3 has 13 residues. Trimming removed 4 bases from V and 3 bases from J, with 11 bases in between. This chain's CDR3 is CASSGGSLYEQYF. CDR3 bases: TGTGCCAGCAGCGGCGGATCCCTCTACGAGCAGTACTTC.

The chain joins TRBV7-9 to TRBJ2-1, with D hard to call. Trimming removed 5 bases from V and 5 bases from J, with 4 bases in between. The length of the CDR3 is 11 residues. Germline values: CDR1 SEHNR, CDR2 FQNEAQ (reference sequence). The CDR3 bases are TGTGCCAGCAGCCAGAACAATGAGCAGTTCTTC. Its translation is CASSQNNEQFF.